This T cell receptor (beta chain) was identified in a study of blood T cell repertoires in COVID-19. Source study methods: Counts of nucleated cells, estimated from reference gene primer amplification, were obtained. Here immunoSEQ multiplex PCR was the method, and the copy in TCRdb shows in-frame clones only, minus some. V and J calls and clone size follow that table, whereas D and trimming were derived from the DNA. The table records about 200,000 clones, 87% of them present only once. This clone was observed a single time. V was clipped by 1 base and J by 2 bases; unmatched bases: 6. From germline, CDR1 is MGHRA and CDR2 YSYEKL. The length of the CDR3 is 16 residues.

Sequencing was performed on peripheral blood. The chain uses TRBV4-1 and TRBJ2-3; 7 positions match TRBD2. The TCR comes from a man between 60 and 75 years old with active or convalescent COVID-19. CDR3 sequence reads: CASSQVYTSVTDTQYF. The CDR3 DNA reads as TGCGCCAGCAGCCAAGTTTATACTAGCGTCACAGATACGCAGTATTTT.